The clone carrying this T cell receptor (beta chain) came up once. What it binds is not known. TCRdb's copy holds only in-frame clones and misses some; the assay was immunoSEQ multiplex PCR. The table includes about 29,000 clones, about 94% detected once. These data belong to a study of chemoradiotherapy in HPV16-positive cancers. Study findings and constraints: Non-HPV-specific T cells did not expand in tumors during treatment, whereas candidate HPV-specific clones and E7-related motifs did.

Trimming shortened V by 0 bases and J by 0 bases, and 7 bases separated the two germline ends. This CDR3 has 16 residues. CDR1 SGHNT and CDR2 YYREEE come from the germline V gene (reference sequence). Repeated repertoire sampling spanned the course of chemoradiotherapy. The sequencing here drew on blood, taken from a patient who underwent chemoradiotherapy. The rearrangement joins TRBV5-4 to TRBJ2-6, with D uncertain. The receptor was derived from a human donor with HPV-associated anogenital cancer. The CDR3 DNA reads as TGTGCCAGCAGCTTGGGAGGAAGCTCTGGGGCCAACGTCCTGACTTTC. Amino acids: CASSLGGSSGANVLTF.